A selection of T cell receptor beta chains follows, all from one sample in a study of early stage breast cancer tumors. Clones were read by immunoSEQ multiplex PCR, and TCRdb kept only the in-frame ones, dropping some. The sample yields around 28,000 clones, roughly two thirds seen once. Material for sequencing was blood. The source of these receptors is a person aged 45 to 59 with breast cancer. The conserved cysteine and the conserved F or W are not part of the CDR3 here. Each record gives: J gene, V gene, CDR3 protein.

J: TRBJ2-5; V: TRBV9; CDR3: ASSVGSSVQETQY
J: TRBJ2-1; V: TRBV5-1; CDR3: ASSLEVSFSSYNEQF
J: TRBJ2-7; V: TRBV7-2; CDR3: ASSPWDSPYEQY
J: TRBJ2-7; V: TRBV6-5; CDR3: AISAGNYEQY
J: TRBJ1-2; V: TRBV9; CDR3: ASSLTPGSPGYT
J: TRBJ2-3; V: TRBV5-1; CDR3: ASSLTSGRSGPDTQY
J: TRBJ1-3; V: TRBV19; CDR3: ASTRTGGPNVHSGNTIY
J: TRBJ2-3; V: TRBV7-9; CDR3: ASSLGAEGSTDTQY
J: TRBJ2-5; V: TRBV2; CDR3: ASSEGQVQETQY
J: TRBJ2-1; V: TRBV9; CDR3: ASSGTSGRNEQF
J: TRBJ1-5; V: TRBV19; CDR3: ASSATGTPEPQH
J: TRBJ2-3; V: TRBV6-1; CDR3: ASSEWGTSTDTQY
J: TRBJ1-2; V: TRBV5-6; CDR3: ASSWRRPGNYGYT